This T cell receptor beta chain was found in a study of radiotherapy plus CTLA-4 blockade in lung cancer. Study-level points and caveats: Interferon-beta and early blood T cell clone dynamics reportedly predicted response best. Clones of tumor-derived TCRs expanded in blood after radiotherapy plus ipilimumab.

As regards this clone: Antigen unknown.

V dropped 4 bases and J dropped 4; count of bases not matched to a gene: 4. The V gene's germline CDR1 is SGHDT and CDR2 YYEEEE. The CDR3 is 15 residues long. The repertoire was sequenced with immunoSEQ multiplex PCR; TCRdb's copy has only in-frame clones and lacks some. The sample records 45,000 or so clones, roughly two thirds being singletons. The genes are TRBV5-6 and TRBJ1-5; 11 bases fit TRBD1. The sequence came from a human donor with non-small cell lung cancer who had a complete response to radiotherapy plus ipilimumab. The sequencing used peripheral blood, collected from a patient treated with radiotherapy plus ipilimumab. Here the CDR3 DNA reads TGTGCCAGCAGCCCCGGACAGGGGGCTAATCAGCCCCAGCATTTT. This translates into CASSPGQGANQPQHF.